The entry that follows covers one TCR beta chain sequence. Its target is unknown. The sample belongs to a study of T cells after posttransplantation cyclophosphamide. V lost 1 base to trimming and J lost 8 bases, with 8 bases between them. The CDR3 runs 12 residues. Germline values: CDR1 MDHEN, CDR2 SYDVKM. The table came from immunoSEQ multiplex PCR; TCRdb's copy has only in-frame clones and leaves some out. The data contain about 15,000 clones, around 74% of them seen just once; the ten biggest clones take up approximately 1.2%. Findings and limits, study-wide: Blood and skin or GI T cell repertoires showed limited TRB overlap. Recipient CMV seropositivity and CMV reactivation strongly tracked TRB clonality.

The chain couples TRBV28 to TRBJ1-2, with D perhaps matching TRBD1 (5 bases). The origin of this receptor is a man between 50 and 59 years old. The sample was memory CD4+ T cells sorted from PBMCs. Here the CDR3 reads CASSLFSGGYTF. As DNA, the CDR3 is TGTGCCAGCAGTTTATTTTCAGGGGGCTACACCTTC.